A selection of T cell receptor beta chains follows, all from one sample in a study of lymphopenia after photon versus proton radiotherapy. TCRdb's table, derived via immunoSEQ multiplex PCR, lists solely in-frame clones and lacks some. The table lists more than 11,000 clones, 82% of them singletons, with 25% to 30% in the top ten. Sequenced material: peripheral blood, taken from a patient treated with photon-based radiotherapy. These receptors were taken from a man aged 50-59 years with gastric cancer. The CDR3 runs from the conserved cysteine through the conserved F or W. D genes are given only for firm matches. Size is omitted from some rows. Given values are once, few, many or a class for expanded clones.

>TRBJ1-2|15|TRBV11-1|NA|TRBD1
TGTGCCAGCAGCGGACAGGGGTATGGAGGCTATGGCTACACCTTC
CASSGQGYGGYGYTF
>TRBJ2-5|17|TRBV7-9|NA|TRBD2
TGTGCCAGCAGCCGTATAGGACTAGCAGGTGCCCAAGAGACCCAGTACTTC
CASSRIGLAGAQETQYF
>TRBJ1-4|13|TRBV30|NA|NA
TGTGCCTGGAGAGGGCAGCCTAATGAAAAACTGTTTTTT
CAWRGQPNEKLFF
>TRBJ2-3|17|TRBV4-1|NA|TRBD2
TGCGCCAGCAGCCAGGAGGGGTCTAGCGGGGGGGCCTATACGCAGTATTTT
CASSQEGSSGGAYTQYF
>TRBJ1-2|13|TRBV11-2|NA|NA
TGTGCCAGCAGCCCATCGATTAGCTACGGCTACACCTTC
CASSPSISYGYTF
>TRBJ2-1|13|TRBV5-1|NA|NA
TGCGCCAGCAGCCTCCCTGGCTTTGATGAGCAGTTCTTC
CASSLPGFDEQFF
>TRBJ2-2|16|TRBV30|NA|TRBD2
TGTGCCTGGACGGGACTAGCGGGGGGGAGCACCGGGGAGCTGTTTTTT
CAWTGLAGGSTGELFF
>TRBJ1-3|14|TRBV11-2|NA|TRBD1
TGTGCCAGCAGCACACAGGGGGCGGGAAACACCATATATTTT
CASSTQGAGNTIYF
>TRBJ2-6|14|TRBV27|NA|NA
TGTGCCAGCGGAGGCGGGCGTGGGGCCAACGTCCTGACTTTC
CASGGGRGANVLTF
>TRBJ1-4|15|TRBV4-2|few|NA
TGTGCCAGCAGCACCCTTCGGGGCGGTAATGAAAAACTGTTTTTT
CASSTLRGGNEKLFF
>TRBJ2-1|14|TRBV4-3|NA|NA
TGCGCCAGCAGCCAAGCGACCGGGACCTCCGAGCAGTTCTTC
CASSQATGTSEQFF
>TRBJ1-6|15|TRBV30|medium-sized|TRBD1
TGTGCCTGGAGTGGTCCGGTCAGGGGGCATTCACCCCTCCACTTT
CAWSGPVRGHSPLHF
>TRBJ2-2|14|TRBV9|NA|NA
TGTGCCAGCACCGGGACATTGAACACCGGGGAGCTGTTTTTT
CASTGTLNTGELFF
>TRBJ1-5|15|TRBV6-6|NA|TRBD1
TGTGCCAGCAGTTGGGACAGGGGAGGCAATCAGCCCCAGCATTTT
CASSWDRGGNQPQHF
>TRBJ1-2|13|TRBV19|NA|TRBD1
TGTGCCAGTAGTGTGGACAGGGGTGGTAGCTACACCTTC
CASSVDRGGSYTF
>TRBJ1-3|11|TRBV20-1|NA|NA
TGCAGTGCGGGGGGACGAAACACCATATATTTT
CSAGGRNTIYF
>TRBJ1-6|14|TRBV27|few|NA
TGTGCCAGCAGATTCACAGCAGATAATTCACCCCTCCACTTT
CASRFTADNSPLHF
>TRBJ2-2|19|TRBV12-5|NA|TRBD2
TGTGCTAGTGGTCTCCCGGGACTAGCGGGGGGACGGTACACCGGGGAGCTGTTTTTT
CASGLPGLAGGRYTGELFF
>TRBJ2-1|13|TRBV7-4|NA|NA
TGTGCCAGCACCGGAGCGGCGTACAATGAGCAGTTCTTC
CASTGAAYNEQFF
>TRBJ1-1|11|TRBV18|NA|NA
TGTGCCAGCTCACCCGCGGCTGAAGCTTTCTTT
CASSPAAEAFF
>TRBJ1-1|13|TRBV19|NA|NA
TGTGCCAGTAGTATAGAAAGATTCACTGAAGCTTTCTTT
CASSIERFTEAFF
>TRBJ1-2|19|TRBV15|NA|TRBD1
TGTGCCACCAGCGGAAGCCTTACAGGGGGTATTGGATCTAACTATGGCTACACCTTC
CATSGSLTGGIGSNYGYTF
>TRBJ1-5|12|TRBV4-2|NA|NA
TGTGCCAGCAGCCTGTTCAATCAGCCCCAGCATTTT
CASSLFNQPQHF
>TRBJ2-1|14|TRBV19|NA|NA
TGTGCCAGTAGTTTACAGGAGCGTGGGAATGAGCAGTTCTTC
CASSLQERGNEQFF
>TRBJ2-3|13|TRBV2|NA|NA
TGTGCCAGCAGAGACGGATACACAGATACGCAGTATTTT
CASRDGYTDTQYF
>TRBJ1-6|14|TRBV5-1|NA|TRBD1
TGCGCCAGTTCGACAGGGGGGAACGATTCACCCCTCCACTTT
CASSTGGNDSPLHF
>TRBJ1-2|14|TRBV5-1|NA|TRBD1
TGCGCCAGCGGGGAGGGGGCAGTTTCCTATGGCTACACCTTC
CASGEGAVSYGYTF
>TRBJ1-2|12|TRBV28|few|NA
TGTGCCACCCTCACAGGAAACTATGGCTACACCTTC
CATLTGNYGYTF
>TRBJ1-2|12|TRBV5-5|once|NA
TGTGCCAGCAGCCAAAACAACTATGGCTACACCTTC
CASSQNNYGYTF
>TRBJ1-1|17|TRBV9|NA|NA
TGTGCCAGCAGCGTAGCTTACCAGGGGTTACCAAACACTGAAGCTTTCTTT
CASSVAYQGLPNTEAFF
>TRBJ1-6|14|TRBV7-2|NA|NA
TGTGCCAGCAGCTTACAGGGTTATAATTCACCCCTCCACTTT
CASSLQGYNSPLHF
>TRBJ2-4|15|TRBV29-1|NA|NA
TGCAGCACCAACCCCCCCCGGGTAACCAAAAACATTCAGTACTTC
CSTNPPRVTKNIQYF
>TRBJ2-4|15|TRBV7-2|NA|TRBD1
TGTGCCAGCAGCTCCCAGACAGGGGGCGGGAACATTCAGTACTTC
CASSSQTGGGNIQYF
>TRBJ2-5|16|TRBV5-1|NA|TRBD1
TGCGCCAGCAGCTTGGGGGACAGCTACCCTCAAGAGACCCAGTACTTC
CASSLGDSYPQETQYF
>TRBJ1-3|16|TRBV11-2|NA|TRBD1
TGTGCCAGCAGGTTGACAGGGGCCTCCTCTGGAAACACCATATATTTT
CASRLTGASSGNTIYF
>TRBJ2-7|15|TRBV19|NA|NA
TGTGCCAGTAGTGTCATGACAGGAGCTTCCTACGAGCAGTACTTC
CASSVMTGASYEQYF
>TRBJ2-1|15|TRBV5-1|once|NA
TGCGCCAGCAGCCCAGGGGCAAACTCCTACAATGAGCAGTTCTTC
CASSPGANSYNEQFF
>TRBJ2-2|13|TRBV9|NA|NA
TGTGCCAGCAGCGTAGGCACCGTCGGGGAGCTGTTTTTT
CASSVGTVGELFF